This is a list of T cell receptor beta chains from one sample in a study of OX40 agonist ivuxolimab in advanced cancers. Here immunoSEQ multiplex PCR was the method, and the copy in TCRdb shows in-frame clones only, minus some. The table shows 35,000 to 55,000 clones, with approximately 88% occurring only once. The specimen comprised CD4+ or CD8+ T cells sorted from blood, sampled in a trial of the OX40 agonist ivuxolimab. The receptor set was obtained from an adult with an advanced solid tumor such as melanoma, head and neck, liver or kidney cancer. The CDR3 runs from the conserved cysteine through the conserved F or W. D genes are given only for firm matches. Clone size is stated in some rows and not others, as once, few, many or a class when expanded.

CDR3 length: 13
V gene: TRBV9
J gene: TRBJ1-2
clone size: .
D gene: .
CDR3 DNA: TGTGCCAGCAGCGGAGGGGGGAACTATGGCTACACCTTC
CDR3 protein: CASSGGGNYGYTF

CDR3 length: 12
V gene: TRBV29-1
J gene: TRBJ2-5
clone size: .
D gene: .
CDR3 DNA: TGCAGCGTTGAATTCAGGCAAGAGACCCAGTACTTC
CDR3 protein: CSVEFRQETQYF

CDR3 length: 19
V gene: TRBV9
J gene: TRBJ2-6
clone size: once
D gene: TRBD1
CDR3 DNA: TGTGCCAGCAGCGTAAGGTCGGGACAGGGAACCTCTGGGGCCAACGTCCTGACTTTC
CDR3 protein: CASSVRSGQGTSGANVLTF

CDR3 length: 14
V gene: TRBV27
J gene: TRBJ2-7
clone size: .
D gene: .
CDR3 DNA: TGTGCCAGCAGTCCCTCCGTTTCCTTCTACGAGCAGTACTTC
CDR3 protein: CASSPSVSFYEQYF

CDR3 length: 13
V gene: TRBV7-8
J gene: TRBJ2-3
clone size: .
D gene: .
CDR3 DNA: TGTGCCAGCGCGAGGGACTCAATTAATACGCAGTATTTT
CDR3 protein: CASARDSINTQYF

CDR3 length: 15
V gene: TRBV27
J gene: TRBJ2-3
clone size: .
D gene: TRBD2
CDR3 DNA: TGTGCCAGCAGTTTACTAGCGGAGTACACAGATACGCAGTATTTT
CDR3 protein: CASSLLAEYTDTQYF

CDR3 length: 16
V gene: TRBV4-3
J gene: TRBJ2-5
clone size: .
D gene: TRBD2
CDR3 DNA: TGCGCCAGCAGCCTGATTGAGCGGGGGGGCTCAGAGACCCAGTACTTC
CDR3 protein: CASSLIERGGSETQYF

CDR3 length: 16
V gene: TRBV7-6
J gene: TRBJ2-2
clone size: .
D gene: .
CDR3 DNA: TGTGCCAGCAGTCACGGAGGGGGGGTGAACACCGGGGAGCTGTTTTTT
CDR3 protein: CASSHGGGVNTGELFF

CDR3 length: 17
V gene: TRBV4-1
J gene: TRBJ1-3
clone size: .
D gene: TRBD1
CDR3 DNA: TGCGCCAGCAGCCAAGAGGGCAGGGGGTCCTCTGGAAACACCATATATTTT
CDR3 protein: CASSQEGRGSSGNTIYF

CDR3 length: 20
V gene: TRBV4-2
J gene: TRBJ2-7
clone size: .
D gene: TRBD2
CDR3 DNA: TGTGCCAGCAGCCAAGATAGAACTAGCGGACGGACGTATAGGGCCTACGAGCAGTACTTC
CDR3 protein: CASSQDRTSGRTYRAYEQYF

CDR3 length: 17
V gene: TRBV5-4
J gene: TRBJ2-2
clone size: .
D gene: TRBD1
CDR3 DNA: TGTGCCAGCAGCGGCCGGGGACAGGGTGAAAAGACCGGGGAGCTGTTTTTT
CDR3 protein: CASSGRGQGEKTGELFF

CDR3 length: 14
V gene: TRBV9
J gene: TRBJ1-2
clone size: few
D gene: .
CDR3 DNA: TGTGCCAGCAGCGCCCCCGGGACACGCTATGGCTACACCTTC
CDR3 protein: CASSAPGTRYGYTF

CDR3 length: 14
V gene: TRBV28
J gene: TRBJ2-7
clone size: .
D gene: .
CDR3 DNA: TGTGCCAGCAGCCCACTTATCGAACCCTACGAGCAGTACTTC
CDR3 protein: CASSPLIEPYEQYF

CDR3 length: 13
V gene: TRBV30
J gene: TRBJ1-2
clone size: once
D gene: .
CDR3 DNA: TGTGCCTGGAAGCCGAAAACTAACTATGGCTACACCTTC
CDR3 protein: CAWKPKTNYGYTF

CDR3 length: 12
V gene: TRBV29-1
J gene: TRBJ2-7
clone size: once
D gene: .
CDR3 DNA: TGCAGCGTTGAAACCGGGGGCTACGAGCAGTACTTC
CDR3 protein: CSVETGGYEQYF

CDR3 length: 20
V gene: TRBV4-1
J gene: TRBJ2-1
clone size: .
D gene: TRBD2
CDR3 DNA: TGCGCCAGCAGCCACCCCTCGACCCTAGCGGGGGCCAAACGCTACAATGAGCAGTTCTTC
CDR3 protein: CASSHPSTLAGAKRYNEQFF

CDR3 length: 16
V gene: TRBV4-2
J gene: TRBJ2-1
clone size: .
D gene: .
CDR3 DNA: TGTGCCAGCAGCCAAGAGCTAGTCAGATACGACAATGAGCAGTTCTTC
CDR3 protein: CASSQELVRYDNEQFF

CDR3 length: 13
V gene: TRBV6-5
J gene: TRBJ2-7
clone size: .
D gene: .
CDR3 DNA: TGTGCCAGCAGGGACACAGGGAACTACGAGCAGTACTTC
CDR3 protein: CASRDTGNYEQYF

CDR3 length: 14
V gene: TRBV29-1
J gene: TRBJ2-7
clone size: .
D gene: TRBD2
CDR3 DNA: TGCAGCGTTGATTTTGGCGGGAGCTCCTACGAGCAGTACTTC
CDR3 protein: CSVDFGGSSYEQYF

CDR3 length: 14
V gene: TRBV2
J gene: TRBJ1-2
clone size: .
D gene: .
CDR3 DNA: TGTGCCAGCAGTGAAACAATAGGAGGCAGGGGCTACACCTTC
CDR3 protein: CASSETIGGRGYTF

CDR3 length: 14
V gene: TRBV4-2
J gene: TRBJ2-1
clone size: .
D gene: .
CDR3 DNA: TGTGCCAGCAGCCAGGGGTCCCCAGCCAATGAGCAGTTCTTC
CDR3 protein: CASSQGSPANEQFF

CDR3 length: 13
V gene: TRBV6-5
J gene: TRBJ2-5
clone size: .
D gene: TRBD2
CDR3 DNA: TGTGCCAGCAGCCGGGGGGGTATTGAGACCCAGTACTTC
CDR3 protein: CASSRGGIETQYF

CDR3 length: 12
V gene: TRBV6-6
J gene: TRBJ2-7
clone size: .
D gene: .
CDR3 DNA: TGTGCCAGCAGTCTCGGGACCACGGGGCAGTACTTC
CDR3 protein: CASSLGTTGQYF

CDR3 length: 15
V gene: TRBV6-5
J gene: TRBJ2-7
clone size: medium-sized
D gene: .
CDR3 DNA: TGTGCCAGCAGTTACTCTAAGACCGTACGGGACGAGCAGTACTTC
CDR3 protein: CASSYSKTVRDEQYF

CDR3 length: 14
V gene: TRBV5-4
J gene: TRBJ1-3
clone size: .
D gene: TRBD1
CDR3 DNA: TGTGCCAGCAGCTGGGGGACAGGTTCAAACACCATATATTTT
CDR3 protein: CASSWGTGSNTIYF

CDR3 length: 15
V gene: TRBV5-8
J gene: TRBJ2-7
clone size: .
D gene: .
CDR3 DNA: TGTGCCAGCAGCCTCTTGGGGGTCGGACTTTACGAGCAGTACTTC
CDR3 protein: CASSLLGVGLYEQYF

CDR3 length: 13
V gene: TRBV5-8
J gene: TRBJ2-1
clone size: .
D gene: .
CDR3 DNA: TGTGCCAGCAGCTTGTTCCGGGCGGACGAGCAGTTCTTC
CDR3 protein: CASSLFRADEQFF

CDR3 length: 14
V gene: TRBV19
J gene: TRBJ2-7
clone size: .
D gene: TRBD1
CDR3 DNA: TGTGCCAGTAGTCCCCGGACAGGGGGCTACGAGCAGTACTTC
CDR3 protein: CASSPRTGGYEQYF

CDR3 length: 17
V gene: TRBV4-2
J gene: TRBJ2-5
clone size: .
D gene: TRBD2
CDR3 DNA: TGTGCCAGCAGCCAAGATGGGCAAGCGGGGGACCAAGAGACCCAGTACTTC
CDR3 protein: CASSQDGQAGDQETQYF

CDR3 length: 13
V gene: TRBV5-6
J gene: TRBJ1-2
clone size: .
D gene: .
CDR3 DNA: TGTGCCAGCAGCTTGGGGAGGGGATATGGCTACACCTTC
CDR3 protein: CASSLGRGYGYTF

CDR3 length: 15
V gene: TRBV19
J gene: TRBJ1-3
clone size: .
D gene: TRBD1
CDR3 DNA: TGTGCCAGTAGTGAACGACAGGGCTGGGGAAACACCATATATTTT
CDR3 protein: CASSERQGWGNTIYF

CDR3 length: 14
V gene: TRBV7-2
J gene: TRBJ1-1
clone size: .
D gene: TRBD1
CDR3 DNA: TGTGCCAGCAGCATAACAGGGGAGGTGACTGAAGCTTTCTTT
CDR3 protein: CASSITGEVTEAFF

CDR3 length: 14
V gene: TRBV7-9
J gene: TRBJ1-3
clone size: .
D gene: .
CDR3 DNA: TGTGCCAGCAGCCCCCCCAAATCTGGAAACACCATATATTTT
CDR3 protein: CASSPPKSGNTIYF

CDR3 length: 15
V gene: TRBV14
J gene: TRBJ2-7
clone size: .
D gene: TRBD2
CDR3 DNA: TGTGCCAGCAGAAAAGGGACTAGCGGCTCCTACGAGCAGTACTTC
CDR3 protein: CASRKGTSGSYEQYF

CDR3 length: 15
V gene: TRBV6-5
J gene: TRBJ2-7
clone size: .
D gene: TRBD2
CDR3 DNA: TGTGCCAGCAGTTCTACCGGACTAGTCGGGTACGAGCAGTACTTC
CDR3 protein: CASSSTGLVGYEQYF

CDR3 length: 12
V gene: TRBV19
J gene: TRBJ2-7
clone size: .
D gene: TRBD2
CDR3 DNA: TGTGCCACCCTAGCGGGAGAGGCCGAGCAGTACTTC
CDR3 protein: CATLAGEAEQYF

CDR3 length: 14
V gene: TRBV7-8
J gene: TRBJ1-5
clone size: once
D gene: .
CDR3 DNA: TGTGCCAGCAGCTTTGGACAGAGCAATCAGCCCCAGCATTTT
CDR3 protein: CASSFGQSNQPQHF

CDR3 length: 15
V gene: TRBV2
J gene: TRBJ2-7
clone size: .
D gene: .
CDR3 DNA: TGTGCCAGCAGTGAAGGGGGATCTCCTACGAGGGAGAAGTACTTC
CDR3 protein: CASSEGGSPTREKYF

CDR3 length: 17
V gene: TRBV9
J gene: TRBJ2-3
clone size: once
D gene: .
CDR3 DNA: TGTGCCAGCAGCTTACACGGCATTCTAGGAGGCACAGATACGCAGTATTTT
CDR3 protein: CASSLHGILGGTDTQYF

CDR3 length: 12
V gene: TRBV5-6
J gene: TRBJ2-2
clone size: .
D gene: .
CDR3 DNA: TGTGCCAGCAGCCTTACCCCCGGGGAGCTGTTTTTT
CDR3 protein: CASSLTPGELFF